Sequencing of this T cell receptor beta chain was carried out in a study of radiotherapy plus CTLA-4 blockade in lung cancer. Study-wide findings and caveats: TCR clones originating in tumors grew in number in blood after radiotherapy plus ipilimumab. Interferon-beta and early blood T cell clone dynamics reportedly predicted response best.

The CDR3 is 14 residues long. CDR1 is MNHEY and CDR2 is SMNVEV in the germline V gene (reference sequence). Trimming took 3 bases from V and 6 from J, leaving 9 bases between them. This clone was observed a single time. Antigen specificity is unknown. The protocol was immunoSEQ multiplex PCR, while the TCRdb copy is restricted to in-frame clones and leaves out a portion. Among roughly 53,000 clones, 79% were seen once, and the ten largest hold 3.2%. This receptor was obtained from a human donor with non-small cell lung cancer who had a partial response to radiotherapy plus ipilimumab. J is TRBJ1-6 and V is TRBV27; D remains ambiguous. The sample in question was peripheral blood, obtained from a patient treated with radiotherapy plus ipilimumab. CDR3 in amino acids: CASSFGIFNSPLHF. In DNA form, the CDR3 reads TGTGCCAGCAGTTTTGGCATATTTAATTCACCCCTCCACTTT.